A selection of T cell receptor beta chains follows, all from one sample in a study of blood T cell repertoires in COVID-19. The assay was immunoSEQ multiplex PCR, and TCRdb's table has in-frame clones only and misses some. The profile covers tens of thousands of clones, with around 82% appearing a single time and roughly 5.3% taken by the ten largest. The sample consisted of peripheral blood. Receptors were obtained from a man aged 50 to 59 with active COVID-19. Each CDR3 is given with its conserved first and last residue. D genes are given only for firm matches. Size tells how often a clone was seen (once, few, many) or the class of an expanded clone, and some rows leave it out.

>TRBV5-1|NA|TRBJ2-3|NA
TGCGCCAGCAGCTACCAAACACTGGAGAACACAGATACGCAGTATTTT
CASSYQTLENTDTQYF
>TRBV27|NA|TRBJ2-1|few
TGTGCCAGCAGTCCCCGACAAAGGGGAGGTTGGATCTTC
CASSPRQRGGWIF
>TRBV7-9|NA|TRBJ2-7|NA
TGTGCCAGCACGCGCGCAGGCGAAGCCCCGGATCCAGAGCAGTACTTC
CASTRAGEAPDPEQYF
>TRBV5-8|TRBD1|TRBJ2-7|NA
TGTGCCAGCAGCTTGTTCCCTCGAAGGGACAGCCTCTACGAGCAGTACTTC
CASSLFPRRDSLYEQYF
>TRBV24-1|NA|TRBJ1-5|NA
TGTGCCACCAGTGACGGGGGTCGCAATCAGCCCCAGCATTTT
CATSDGGRNQPQHF
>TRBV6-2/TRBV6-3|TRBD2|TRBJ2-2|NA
TGTGCCAGCAGCTCCGGGACTAGAGCGAACACCGGGGAGCTGTTTTTT
CASSSGTRANTGELFF
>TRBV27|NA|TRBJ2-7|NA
TGTGCCAGCATCAAATCCGGGACTCATTCCTACGAGCAGTACTTC
CASIKSGTHSYEQYF
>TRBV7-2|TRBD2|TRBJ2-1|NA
TGTGCCAGCAGCCCCCCGGGACTAGCGGAGTACAATGAGCAGTTCTTC
CASSPPGLAEYNEQFF
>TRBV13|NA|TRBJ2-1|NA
TGTGCCAGCAGCCCCGGGACATCCTCCTACAATGAGCAGTTCTTC
CASSPGTSSYNEQFF
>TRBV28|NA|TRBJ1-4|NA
TGTGCCAGCAGCCTCTTGTCAACTAATGAAAAACTGTTTTTT
CASSLLSTNEKLFF
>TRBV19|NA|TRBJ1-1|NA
TGTGCCAGCGCCTCAGGTACAGAAGGCGCTGAAGCTTTCTTT
CASASGTEGAEAFF
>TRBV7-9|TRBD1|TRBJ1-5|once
TGTGCCAGCAGATCGGGGACAGAAAGCAATCAGCCCCAGCATTTT
CASRSGTESNQPQHF
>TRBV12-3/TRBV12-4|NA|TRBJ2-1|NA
TGTGCCAGCAGTTGGAGACTAGTGGATGAGCAGTTCTTC
CASSWRLVDEQFF
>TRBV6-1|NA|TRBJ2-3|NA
TGTGCCAGCAGTGATATGGGGGGAAATACGCAGTATTTT
CASSDMGGNTQYF
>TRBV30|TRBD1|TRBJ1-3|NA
TGTGCCTGGAGTCCCGACAGGGTTTTAAGAAACACCATATATTTT
CAWSPDRVLRNTIYF
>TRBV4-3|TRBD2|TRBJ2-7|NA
TGCGCCAGCAGCCAAGTGGCCGGGAGGAAGACCGAGCAGTACTTC
CASSQVAGRKTEQYF
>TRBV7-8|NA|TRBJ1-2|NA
TGTGCCAGCAGCTCCGGGACACGGAACCTCTATGGCTACACCTTC
CASSSGTRNLYGYTF
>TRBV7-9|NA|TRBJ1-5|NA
TGTGCCAGCAGCCCCGGGAACAGCGAAAGCAATCAGCCCCAGCATTTT
CASSPGNSESNQPQHF